A selection of T cell receptor beta chains follows, all from one sample in a study of T cell repertoires in cytomegalovirus infection. TCRdb analysed the reads with MiXCR anew, one entry per CDR3 protein. The sample shows 200,000 to 300,000 distinct CDR3 sequences, more than 9% of them seen only once. Material for sequencing was PBMCs. All receptors come from a human donor in good health (CMV status not recorded). Some clones in this sample may be carry-over from other donors' samples. Both conserved end residues are part of each CDR3. The order of the fields is J gene, V gene, CDR3 protein.

TRBJ2-3,TRBV10-3,CAISPNGLAADTQYF
TRBJ1-2,TRBV7-9,CASSLRQGEGYGYTF
TRBJ1-1,TRBV12-5,CASGLVRDRVLMNTEAFF
TRBJ1-2,TRBV5-4,CASSFGRGKDGYTF
TRBJ1-1,TRBV4-1,CASSQERGSAEAFF
TRBJ2-5,TRBV7-9,CASESVGETQYF
TRBJ2-2,TRBV6-2/TRBV6-3,CASTKTITGNTGELFF
TRBJ2-3,TRBV12-3/TRBV12-4,CASSLGHPPDTQYF
TRBJ2-1,TRBV20-1,CSASPPSGRESSYNEQFF
TRBJ2-3,TRBV7-2,CASSLDTGLAGLDTQYF
TRBJ2-3,TRBV4-3,CASSQTAVGIEWGPDTQYF
TRBJ1-6,TRBV27,CASSLSPGNNSPLHF
TRBJ2-7,TRBV29-1,CSVPGGTGVRGHEQYF
TRBJ1-1,TRBV19,CASSNTLNTEAFF
TRBJ2-7,TRBV19,CASREAGVPYEQYF
TRBJ2-7,TRBV7-2,CASSIGGASQYF
TRBJ2-3,TRBV6-2/TRBV6-3,CASSYSGSPSTDTQYF
TRBJ2-3,TRBV4-3,CASSQDNRGLDTQYF
TRBJ1-5,TRBV19,CASSMGAKAGQPQHF
TRBJ1-5,TRBV28,CASSLRRAGSGDQPQHF
TRBJ2-1,TRBV28,CASSRGLAGNDEQFF
TRBJ1-2,TRBV11-2,CASSLPGYGYTF
TRBJ2-7,TRBV19,CASSSQGGTSGSYEQYF
TRBJ2-3,TRBV6-5,CASTTRGPTDTQYF
TRBJ2-1,TRBV5-1,CASSLEMASEYNEQFF
TRBJ2-1,TRBV6-6,CASSYSESSYNEQFF
TRBJ1-1,TRBV5-1,CASSSGAGNTEAFF
TRBJ2-1,TRBV7-2,CASSIEYGEQFF
TRBJ2-3,TRBV19,CASSIARQLTDTQYF
TRBJ2-1,TRBV29-1,CSVDRSINEQFF
TRBJ1-4,TRBV29-1,CSVHPEGAEKLFF
TRBJ2-5,TRBV24-1,CATSDRRDSKETQYF
TRBJ2-2,TRBV19,CASRASGANTGELFF
TRBJ2-2,TRBV29-1,CSVLRTSGSFSGELFF
TRBJ2-3,TRBV11-2,CASSLSAGTGGRSTDTQYF
TRBJ2-3,TRBV7-2,CASSTGTGYTQYF
TRBJ1-5,TRBV7-2,CASSSDRWPQHF
TRBJ1-1,TRBV7-2,CASSPSGNRGRTEAFF
TRBJ1-2,TRBV20-1,CSARVDSLNYGYTF
TRBJ2-7,TRBV29-1,CSVSAGSYEQYF